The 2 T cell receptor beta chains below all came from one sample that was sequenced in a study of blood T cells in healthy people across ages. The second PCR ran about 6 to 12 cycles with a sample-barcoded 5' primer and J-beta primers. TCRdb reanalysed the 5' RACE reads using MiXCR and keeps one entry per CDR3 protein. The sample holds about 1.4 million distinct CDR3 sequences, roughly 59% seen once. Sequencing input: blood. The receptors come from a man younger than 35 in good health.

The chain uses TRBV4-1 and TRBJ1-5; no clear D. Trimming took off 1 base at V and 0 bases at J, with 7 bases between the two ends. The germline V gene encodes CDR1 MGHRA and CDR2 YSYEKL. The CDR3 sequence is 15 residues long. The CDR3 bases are TGCGCCAGCAGCCAAGGGGAGGCTAGCAATCAGCCCCAGCATTTT. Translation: CASSQGEASNQPQHF.

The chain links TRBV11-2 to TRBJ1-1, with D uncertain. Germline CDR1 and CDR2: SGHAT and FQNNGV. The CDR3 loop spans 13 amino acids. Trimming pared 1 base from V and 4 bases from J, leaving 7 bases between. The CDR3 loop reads CASSLVSTTEAFF. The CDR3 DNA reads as TGTGCCAGCAGCTTAGTGTCGACCACTGAAGCTTTCTTT.